This T cell receptor beta chain was profiled in a study of radiation and T cells in renal cell carcinoma. Study results and caveats: Pretreatment tumor biopsies were lacking, so baseline clonotypes are unknown.

The CDR3 runs to 14 residues. The V gene lost 4 bases and the J gene lost 0 bases, with 11 bases spanning the gap. Germline CDR1 is SGHRS and CDR2 is YFSETQ. Concerning this clone itself: What it binds is unknown.

Time point here: blood 2 weeks post-SBRT. Treatment indicated: 15 Gy SBRT to primary tumor, nephrectomy 4 weeks later. Data came from immunoSEQ multiplex PCR; TCRdb stores just in-frame clones and leaves some out. The sample comprises 120,000 or so clones, roughly four fifths of which are singletons, and 5.8% rests with the top ten. The source was blood, collected from a patient whose treatment included radiotherapy and nephrectomy. The sequence was obtained from a man aged 50 or older with renal cell carcinoma. The chain employs TRBV5-1 and TRBJ2-7; no clear D gene. In nucleotides, the CDR3 is TGCGCCAGCAGCGTAGGGTGGGACTCCTACGAGCAGTACTTC. As protein: CASSVGWDSYEQYF.